These T cell receptor beta chains were read from a single sample in a study of OX40 agonist ivuxolimab in advanced cancers. Assay: immunoSEQ multiplex PCR; the TCRdb copy retains only in-frame clones and omits some. The sample contains roughly 12,000 clones, about 87% of which appear only once. The sample here was CD4+ or CD8+ T cells sorted from blood, taken in a trial of the OX40 agonist ivuxolimab. The receptors were gathered from an adult with an advanced solid tumor such as melanoma, head and neck, liver or kidney cancer. The conserved cysteine and the conserved F or W are not part of the CDR3 here. Each record gives: V gene, J gene, CDR3 protein.

V gene: TRBV19; J gene: TRBJ2-1; CDR3 protein: ASSYIPGQEQF
V gene: TRBV23-1; J gene: TRBJ2-1; CDR3 protein: ASTDRGRRVGGVTYNEQF
V gene: TRBV29-1; J gene: TRBJ2-7; CDR3 protein: SVAGTGFSYEQY
V gene: TRBV15; J gene: TRBJ1-2; CDR3 protein: ATSLDRGNYGYT
V gene: TRBV7-9; J gene: TRBJ1-5; CDR3 protein: ASSLGLNQPQH
V gene: TRBV19; J gene: TRBJ2-1; CDR3 protein: ASTGLAGGNEQF
V gene: TRBV7-6; J gene: TRBJ2-3; CDR3 protein: ASSLAVVDTQY
V gene: TRBV19; J gene: TRBJ2-3; CDR3 protein: ASSIAGSGLTDTQY
V gene: TRBV7-6; J gene: TRBJ2-5; CDR3 protein: ASSPTRGQETQY
V gene: TRBV25-1; J gene: TRBJ2-5; CDR3 protein: ASRTGGGETQY
V gene: TRBV27; J gene: TRBJ1-1; CDR3 protein: ASSLWWGSGTEAF
V gene: TRBV5-3; J gene: TRBJ1-3; CDR3 protein: ARSQARISGNTIY
V gene: TRBV18; J gene: -; CDR3 protein: ASSPPQGYEQY
V gene: TRBV6-6; J gene: TRBJ2-7; CDR3 protein: ASSYAYEQY
V gene: TRBV9; J gene: TRBJ2-6; CDR3 protein: ASGGGPVSSGANVLT
V gene: TRBV10-2; J gene: TRBJ2-7; CDR3 protein: ASSESGYPSYEQY
V gene: TRBV6-1; J gene: TRBJ2-3; CDR3 protein: ASRPLAGTDTQY
V gene: TRBV5-4; J gene: TRBJ1-1; CDR3 protein: ASSLRPNTEAF
V gene: TRBV4-3; J gene: TRBJ1-5; CDR3 protein: ASSLKELQPQH
V gene: TRBV19; J gene: TRBJ2-7; CDR3 protein: ASGLPVGEQY
V gene: TRBV27; J gene: TRBJ2-7; CDR3 protein: ASSLMREAPEQY
V gene: TRBV6-1; J gene: TRBJ1-1; CDR3 protein: ASSVGTGGTEAF
V gene: TRBV4-3; J gene: TRBJ2-1; CDR3 protein: ASSQGPGTGETSGNNEQF
V gene: TRBV11-2; J gene: TRBJ2-7; CDR3 protein: ASSLALLYEQY
V gene: TRBV28; J gene: TRBJ1-1; CDR3 protein: ASSLDGNTEAF
V gene: TRBV2; J gene: TRBJ2-1; CDR3 protein: ASSDSRHTNEQF
V gene: TRBV14; J gene: TRBJ2-1; CDR3 protein: ASSPLAGGPPYNEQF
V gene: TRBV28; J gene: TRBJ2-1; CDR3 protein: ASSTPRGSGNEQF
V gene: TRBV6-5; J gene: TRBJ2-7; CDR3 protein: ASSYGLPPYEQY
V gene: TRBV19; J gene: TRBJ2-1; CDR3 protein: ASSTGTEHNEQF
V gene: TRBV27; J gene: TRBJ2-6; CDR3 protein: ASSSLQSSGANVLT
V gene: TRBV5-1; J gene: TRBJ2-1; CDR3 protein: ASSWGGNEQF
V gene: TRBV6-5; J gene: TRBJ2-7; CDR3 protein: ASTKTGGYEQY
V gene: TRBV1; J gene: TRBJ2-3; CDR3 protein: TSSRPSFTDTQY
V gene: TRBV25-1; J gene: TRBJ2-3; CDR3 protein: ASSEFGSTDTQY
V gene: TRBV2; J gene: TRBJ2-1; CDR3 protein: ASTYSYNEQF
V gene: TRBV7-2; J gene: TRBJ2-1; CDR3 protein: ASSLTSGSLYEQF
V gene: TRBV4-1; J gene: TRBJ2-7; CDR3 protein: ASSQDLTGSVYEQY
V gene: TRBV27; J gene: TRBJ2-3; CDR3 protein: ASRINLGDTQY
V gene: TRBV27; J gene: TRBJ1-1; CDR3 protein: ASSSGPTPEAF
V gene: TRBV5-4; J gene: TRBJ2-1; CDR3 protein: ASSLEGSSIGQF
V gene: TRBV4-2; J gene: TRBJ2-7; CDR3 protein: ASSQARGYEQY
V gene: TRBV27; J gene: TRBJ2-7; CDR3 protein: ASSLGRAYEQY
V gene: TRBV11-1; J gene: TRBJ2-5; CDR3 protein: ASSLYSTGIVETQY
V gene: TRBV5-6; J gene: TRBJ2-5; CDR3 protein: ASSDTGTEETQY
V gene: TRBV7-8; J gene: TRBJ2-2; CDR3 protein: ASSLVRVGTGELF